The 18 T cell receptor beta chains below were found in one sample sequenced in a study of T-cell memory formation after mild COVID-19. One entry per CDR3 protein results from TCRdb running MiXCR on the 5' RACE reads. The sample shows 250,000 to 300,000 distinct CDR3 sequences, about 16% of them seen only once. The material sequenced was PBMCs or a T cell subset sorted from them (not recorded which). These TCRs come from a man aged 18 to 30 who had mild COVID-19 (a few samples of this study predate the infection). Cell type and time point are not known.

The chain carries TRBV3-1 and TRBJ1-5; no firm D call. The CDR3 loop spans 14 amino acids. Trimming cost V 1 base and J 4 bases, with 8 bases left between them. Germline V gene sequence: CDR1 LGHDT, CDR2 YNNKEL (reference sequence). CDR3 protein: CASSQGAENQPQHF. DNA of the CDR3: TGTGCCAGCAGCCAAGGGGCCGAGAATCAGCCCCAGCATTTT.

This clonotype was seen at least ten times. This rearrangement joins TRBV7-2 to TRBJ1-6; D perhaps matches TRBD1 (6 bases). CDR1 SGHTA and CDR2 FQGNSA come from the germline V gene. This CDR3 spans 13 amino acids. Trimming left V 3 bases short and J 8 bases short, with 8 bases between. In nucleotides, the CDR3 is TGTGCCAGCAGCTTCGGACAGTATTCACCCCTCCACTTT. It is translated as CASSFGQYSPLHF.

V is TRBV12-3 or TRBV12-4 and J is TRBJ1-2; D is possibly TRBD1 (5 bases). V was trimmed by 3 bases and J by 4 bases, leaving 18 bases between them. There are 16 residues in the CDR3. The CDR3 DNA sequence: TGTGCCAGCAGTTTGACGGGGGGAGGTCTCGCCTATGGCTACACCTTC. Its translation is CASSLTGGGLAYGYTF.

This clonotype appeared a few times. The V and J genes are TRBV7-9 and TRBJ1-2; no clear D gene. Germline assignment: CDR1 SEHNR and CDR2 FQNEAQ (reference sequence). V lost 8 bases to trimming and J lost 5 bases, with 15 bases between them. The CDR3 is made up of 13 amino acids. CDR3 sequence: CASHSRATYGYTF. CDR3 DNA sequence: TGTGCCAGCCACTCGAGGGCGACTTATGGCTACACCTTC.

This sequence joins TRBV5-1 and TRBJ2-3; 9 nucleotides agree with TRBD2. Trimming at V came to 2 bases and at J to 5 bases, leaving 6 bases not matched to a gene. This CDR3 has 15 amino acids. The V gene's germline CDR1 is SGHRS and CDR2 YFSETQ. The CDR3 protein is CASSFRRGGGDTQYF. The CDR3 region has the DNA TGCGCCAGCAGCTTTAGGCGGGGGGGCGGAGATACGCAGTATTTT.

The rearrangement uses TRBV5-6 and TRBJ2-1, with 10 bases identical to TRBD2. Germline assignment: CDR1 SGHDT and CDR2 YYEEEE. The CDR3 sequence is 17 residues long. V lost 5 bases and J lost 0; bases outside the gene matches: 8. This CDR3 is CASRRGSGGSSYNEQFF. The CDR3 DNA reads TGTGCCAGCAGGAGGGGTAGCGGGGGGAGCTCCTACAATGAGCAGTTCTTC. Drawing the rest from reference TRBV5-6 and TRBJ2-1, the complete variable domain is DAGVTQSPTHLIKTRGQQVTLRCSPKSGHDTVSWYQQALGQGPQFIFQYYEEEERQRGNFPDRFSGHQFPNYSSELNVNALLLGDSALYLCASRRGSGGSSYNEQFFGPGTRLTVL.

The V call is TRBV6-5, the J call TRBJ1-1; D gene uncertain. CDR1 and CDR2 (germline): MNHEY, SVGAGI. The ends were cut back, 2 bases at V and 4 bases at J, with 14 bases in the middle. CDR3 size: 15 residues. CDR3: CASSYTGRGTTEAFF. CDR3 sequence (DNA): TGTGCCAGCAGTTACACCGGACGGGGAACCACTGAAGCTTTCTTT.

This clonotype appeared a few times. DNA of the CDR3: TGTGATACCCAACTTCGGGGGTTTAACTATGGCTACACCTTC. Amino acids: CDTQLRGFNYGYTF. V gene TRBV21-1 combines with J gene TRBJ1-2; TRBD1, the table's D call, was not compared with the DNA. TRBV21-1 is reported as a pseudogene. The CDR3 has 14 residues.

In this sample, this clonotype turned up a few times. The chain links TRBV7-6 to TRBJ2-4, with TRBD2 matching 8 bases. J was trimmed by 3 bases and V by 1 base; bases with no gene match: 8. From germline, CDR1 is SGHVS and CDR2 FNYEAQ. This CDR3 contains 17 residues. The CDR3: CASSLGALRGVKNIQYF. DNA for the CDR3: TGTGCCAGCAGCTTAGGGGCCTTGCGGGGGGTCAAAAACATTCAGTACTTC.

This clonotype was picked up a small number of times. The gene calls are TRBV6-6 and TRBJ2-5; possibly TRBD2 for D (5 bases). With 1 base removed from V and 2 bases from J, the gap between germline ends came to 11 bases. The V gene's germline CDR1 is MNHNY and CDR2 SVGAGI (reference sequence). The length of the CDR3 is 15 residues. The CDR3 coding sequence is TGTGCCAGCAGTTACTACCCCCGCGGGCAAGAGACCCAGTACTTC. This gives the protein CASSYYPRGQETQYF.

As DNA, the CDR3 is TGCAGTGTGAAGACAGGGCGGAACACTGAAGCTTTCTTT. This translates into CSVKTGRNTEAFF. The J gene is TRBJ1-1, the V gene TRBV20-1; the match to TRBD1 covers 7 bases. CDR3 length: 13 amino acids. J was trimmed by 1 base and V by 7 bases; bases with no gene match: 6. Per germline, CDR1 DFQATT and CDR2 SNEGSKA (reference sequence).

This clonotype was counted between two and nine times. The V call is TRBV10-3, the J call TRBJ2-7, with no clear D. The ends were cut back, 3 bases at V and 0 bases at J, with 9 bases in the middle. CDR1 is ENHRY, CDR2 SYGVKD, per germline. The CDR3 totals 14 residues. This CDR3 reads CAISDYKSSYEQYV. The DNA of the CDR3 is TGTGCCATCAGTGACTACAAGAGCTCCTACGAGCAGTACGTC.

The sample holds many counts of this clonotype. The chain carries TRBV7-2 and TRBJ2-1; no definite D call. The CDR3 is 13 amino acids. CDR1 and CDR2 from the germline V gene are SGHTA and FQGNSA. Trimming pared 4 bases from V and 4 bases from J, leaving 8 bases between. The CDR3 DNA follows: TGTGCCAGCAGCTCCTACTGGTACAATGAGCAGTTCTTC. It translates to CASSSYWYNEQFF.

The chain joins TRBV7-9 to TRBJ1-6; 11 bases are shared with TRBD1. The CDR3 consists of 17 residues. Germline CDR1 SEHNR, CDR2 FQNEAQ (reference sequence). The ends lost 6 bases at V and 5 bases at J; junction bases unmatched: 9. In DNA form, the CDR3 reads TGTGCCAGCAGAAGGACAGGGGGCTCTAGCGATAATTCACCCCTCCACTTT. Its protein is CASRRTGGSSDNSPLHF.

A few counts support this clonotype. This sequence joins TRBV9 and TRBJ2-1; D not certain. Trimming pared 0 bases from V and 6 bases from J, leaving 7 bases between. CDR1 and CDR2 (germline): SGDLS, YYNGEE. The CDR3 runs 13 residues. Here the CDR3 reads CASSVGKANEQFF. The DNA for the CDR3 is TGTGCCAGCAGCGTAGGTAAGGCCAATGAGCAGTTCTTC.

The chain joins TRBV7-9 to TRBJ1-4, with 7 bases matching TRBD1. Germline V gene lookup returns CDR1 SEHNR and CDR2 FQNEAQ (reference sequence). The CDR3 sequence is 17 residues long. After removal of 5 bases from V and 3 bases from J, the junction contained 12 bases not matched to a gene. In nucleotides, the CDR3 is TGTGCCAGCAGCGTCGACCCTTGGGACAGTGCTAATGAAAAACTGTTTTTT. Protein product: CASSVDPWDSANEKLFF.

This clonotype has more than one count but fewer than ten. V usage is TRBV7-3 and J usage is TRBJ1-6, with D unresolved. The CDR3 contains 13 residues. Deletions cut 4 bases from V and 8 bases from J, with 9 bases between. Germline CDR1 and CDR2: SGHTA and FQGTGA. The CDR3 spells CASSSYSDSPLHF. The CDR3 DNA reads as TGTGCCAGCAGCTCCTACTCGGATTCACCCCTCCACTTT.

This clonotype was seen more than once but under ten times. V usage is TRBV30 and J usage is TRBJ1-4, with TRBD1 identical over 10 bases. CDR1 and CDR2 from the germline V gene are GTSNPN and SVGIG (reference sequence). There are 15 residues in the CDR3. The V gene end was trimmed by 1 base and the J gene end by 11 bases; junction bases not matched to a gene: 10. CDR3 sequence reads: CAWSETGGEGKKLFF. In DNA, the CDR3 is TGTGCCTGGAGTGAGACAGGGGGCGAAGGCAAGAAACTGTTTTTT. Variable domain in full (rest from reference TRBV30 and TRBJ1-4): SQTIHQWPATLVQPVGSPLSLECTVEGTSNPNLYWYRQAAGRGLQLLFYSVGIGQISSEVPQNLSASRPQDRQFILSSKKLLLSDSGFYLCAWSETGGEGKKLFFGSGTQLSVL.